This T cell receptor (beta chain) was identified in a study of blood T cell repertoires in COVID-19. Overall study context: T cells, B-cell-depleted T cells, or PBMCs provided the cDNA or gDNA that served as material.

Per the original methods: For nucleated cells, counts were estimated from reference gene primer amplification. Here immunoSEQ multiplex PCR was the method, and the copy in TCRdb shows in-frame clones only, minus some. That table is the source of V, J and clone size, and D and trimming were worked out from the DNA. This table has 200,000 to 300,000 clones, 84% appearing once. Material: peripheral blood. The clonotype originates from a middle-aged woman who had recovered from COVID-19.

The CDR3 spells CASSPPQGYGYTF. DNA of the CDR3: TGTGCCAGCAGCCCGCCACAGGGATATGGCTACACCTTC. The V gene is TRBV7-8, the J gene TRBJ1-2; maybe TRBD1 (6 bases). CDR1 and CDR2 from the germline V gene are SGHVS and FQNEAQ. CDR3 length equals 13 residues. The ends were cut back, 5 bases at V and 5 bases at J, with 12 bases in the middle.